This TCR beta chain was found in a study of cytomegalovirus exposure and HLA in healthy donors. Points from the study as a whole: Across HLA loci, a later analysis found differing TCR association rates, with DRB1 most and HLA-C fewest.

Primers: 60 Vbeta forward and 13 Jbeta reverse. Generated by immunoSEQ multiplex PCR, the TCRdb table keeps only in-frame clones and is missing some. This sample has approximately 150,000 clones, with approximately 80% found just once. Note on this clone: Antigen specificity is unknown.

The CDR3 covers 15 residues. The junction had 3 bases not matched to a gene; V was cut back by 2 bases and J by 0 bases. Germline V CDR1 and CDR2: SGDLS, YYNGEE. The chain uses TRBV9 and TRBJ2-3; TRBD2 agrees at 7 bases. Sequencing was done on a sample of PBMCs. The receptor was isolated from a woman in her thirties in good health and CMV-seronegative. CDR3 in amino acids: CASSVSGTSTDTQYF. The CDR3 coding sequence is TGTGCCAGCAGCGTGAGCGGGACGAGCACAGATACGCAGTATTTT.